The 5 T cell receptor beta chains presented below share a single source sample, sequenced in a study of CD8+ T cells in alopecia areata. Following RNA extraction, reverse transcription yielded cDNA that acted as the sequencing template. The table came from immunoSEQ multiplex PCR; TCRdb's copy has only in-frame clones and leaves some out. The table shows some 200,000 clones, with around 60% occurring only once. Treatment reported: oral pan-JAK inhibitor, 5-10 mg twice daily. The sequenced sample was CD4+ T cells sorted from blood, obtained at week 4, from a patient treated with tofacitinib. All receptors derive from a human donor with alopecia areata.

This clone was recorded once. This sequence joins TRBV4-1 and TRBJ2-1; 9 bases match TRBD1. Germline V gives CDR1 MGHRA, CDR2 YSYEKL. Unmatched junction bases numbered 10, after V lost 6 bases and J lost 7 bases. This CDR3 is built from 15 residues. The CDR3 nucleotides read TGCGCCAGCAGTCGAGGACAGGGGAACTTAAATGAGCAGTTCTTC. Residues: CASSRGQGNLNEQFF.

This chain links TRBV15 with TRBJ1-5; the D gene is possibly TRBD1 (5 bases). CDR1 and CDR2 (germline): LNHNV, YYDKDF (reference sequence). The CDR3 has 15 residues. The V gene lost 5 bases and the J gene lost 0 bases, with 11 bases spanning the gap. The CDR3 loop is CATSGGTDSNQPQHF. CDR3 sequence (DNA): TGTGCCACCAGCGGAGGGACGGATAGCAATCAGCCCCAGCATTTT.

This sequence joins TRBV30 and TRBJ2-5, with unresolved D. Deletions cut 4 bases from V and 7 bases from J, with 10 bases between. The CDR3 covers 11 residues. CDR1 and CDR2 (germline): GTSNPN, SVGIG (reference sequence). The CDR3 reads CAWTWRGTQYF. In DNA form, the CDR3 reads TGTGCCTGGACTTGGCGTGGGACCCAGTACTTC.

The DNA of the CDR3 is TGTGCCTGGAGAACCATTGGTTCACCCCTCCACTTT. This gives the protein CAWRTIGSPLHF. The rearrangement links TRBV30 to TRBJ1-6; D gene ambiguous. V was pared by 3 bases and J by 9 bases, with 9 bases between. Looked up from germline, CDR1 is GTSNPN and CDR2 is SVGIG (reference sequence). There are 12 residues in the CDR3.

The gene calls are TRBV30 and TRBJ1-1; D remains ambiguous. The V gene lost 5 bases and the J gene lost 5 bases, with 12 bases spanning the gap. Germline assignment: CDR1 GTSNPN and CDR2 SVGIG (reference sequence). The CDR3 is 12 residues long. CDR3 nucleotides: TGTGCCTGGGCGAGCGGACGGACTGAAGCTTTCTTT. Translating it yields CAWASGRTEAFF.